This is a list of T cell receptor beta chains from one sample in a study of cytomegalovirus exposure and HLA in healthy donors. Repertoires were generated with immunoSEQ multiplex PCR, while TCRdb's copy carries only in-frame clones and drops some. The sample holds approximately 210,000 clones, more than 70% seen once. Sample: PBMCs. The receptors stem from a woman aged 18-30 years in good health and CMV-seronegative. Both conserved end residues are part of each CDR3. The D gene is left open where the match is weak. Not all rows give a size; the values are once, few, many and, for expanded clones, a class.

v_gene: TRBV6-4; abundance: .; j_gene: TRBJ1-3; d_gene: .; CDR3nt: TGTGCCAGCAGTCAAGAGACTGGAAACACCATATATTTT; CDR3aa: CASSQETGNTIYF
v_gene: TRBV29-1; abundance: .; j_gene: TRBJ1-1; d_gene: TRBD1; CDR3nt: TGCAGCGCCAAGGGACAGCAGAACACTGAAGCTTTCTTT; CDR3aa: CSAKGQQNTEAFF
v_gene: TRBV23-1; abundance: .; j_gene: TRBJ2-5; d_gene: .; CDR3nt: TGCGCCAGCAGTCAATCACCACAGGTCCAAGAGACCCAGTACTTC; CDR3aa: CASSQSPQVQETQYF
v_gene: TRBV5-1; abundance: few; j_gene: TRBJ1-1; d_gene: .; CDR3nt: TGCGCCAGCAGCAAAGGACCGGACATGAACACTGAAGCTTTCTTT; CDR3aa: CASSKGPDMNTEAFF
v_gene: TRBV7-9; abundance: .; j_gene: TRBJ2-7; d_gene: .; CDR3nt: TGTGCCAGCAGCTTATTGGCGGGACTCCCTTTGAACGAGCAGTACTTC; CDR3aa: CASSLLAGLPLNEQYF
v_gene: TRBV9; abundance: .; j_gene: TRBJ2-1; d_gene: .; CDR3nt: TGTGCCAGCAGCGTATCGGCGGCCCACAATGAGCAGTTCTTC; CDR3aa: CASSVSAAHNEQFF
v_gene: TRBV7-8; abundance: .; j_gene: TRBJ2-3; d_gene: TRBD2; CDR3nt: TGTGCCAGCAGCTCCCCGGGACTAGCGGGGGGTTTCACAGATACGCAGTATTTT; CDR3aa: CASSSPGLAGGFTDTQYF
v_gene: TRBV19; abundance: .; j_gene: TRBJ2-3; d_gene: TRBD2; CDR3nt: TGTGCCAGTAGTATAGCTGGGACTAGCGGGAGAGTAGCAGATACGCAGTATTTT; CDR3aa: CASSIAGTSGRVADTQYF
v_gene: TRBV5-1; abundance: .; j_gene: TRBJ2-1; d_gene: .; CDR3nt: TGCGCCAGCGCTGTCCGGGGGTTTAACAATGAGCAGTTCTTC; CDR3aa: CASAVRGFNNEQFF
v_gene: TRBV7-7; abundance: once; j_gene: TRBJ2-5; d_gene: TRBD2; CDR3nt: TGTGCCAGCAGCCGTGGGCTAGCGGGGGTGGAGACCCAGTACTTC; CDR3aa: CASSRGLAGVETQYF
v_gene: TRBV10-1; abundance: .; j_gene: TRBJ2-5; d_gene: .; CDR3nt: TGCGCCAGCAGTGAACACCTCCAAGAGACCCAGTACTTC; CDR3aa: CASSEHLQETQYF
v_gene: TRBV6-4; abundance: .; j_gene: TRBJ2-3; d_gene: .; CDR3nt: TGTGCCAGCGCGCCTACGGTCCTTTTT; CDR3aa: CASAPTVLF
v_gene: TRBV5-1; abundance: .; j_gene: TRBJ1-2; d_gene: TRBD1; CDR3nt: TGCGCCAGCAGCTTGAGTGATCGACAGGGGACTTATGGCTACACCTTC; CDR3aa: CASSLSDRQGTYGYTF
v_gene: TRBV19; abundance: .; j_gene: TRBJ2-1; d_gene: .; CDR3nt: TGTGCCAGTAGTATGGGGGGCTCCTACAATGAGCAGTTCTTC; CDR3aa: CASSMGGSYNEQFF
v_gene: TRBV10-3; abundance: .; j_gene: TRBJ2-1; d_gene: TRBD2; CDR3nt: TGTGCCATTTTAGCGGGGGGCCCCAATGAGCAGTTCTTC; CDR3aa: CAILAGGPNEQFF
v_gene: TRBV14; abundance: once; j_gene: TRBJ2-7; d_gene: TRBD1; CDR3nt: TGTGCCAGCAGCCAAGATTTGACAGGGGTCGACGAGCAGTACTTC; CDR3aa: CASSQDLTGVDEQYF
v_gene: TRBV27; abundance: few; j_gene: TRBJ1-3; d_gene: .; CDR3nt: TGTGCCAGCAGTCCCCCCGACGAGGACTCTGGAAACACCATATATTTT; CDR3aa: CASSPPDEDSGNTIYF
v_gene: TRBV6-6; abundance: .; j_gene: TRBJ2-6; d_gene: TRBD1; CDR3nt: TGTGCCAGCAGGGACAGGAGTAGCCCTGGGGCCAACGTCCTGACTTTC; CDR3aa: CASRDRSSPGANVLTF
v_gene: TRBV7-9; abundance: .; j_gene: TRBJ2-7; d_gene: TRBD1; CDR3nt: TGTGCCAGCAGCCGGGACACCAGGGGGGAGCAGTACTTC; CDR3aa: CASSRDTRGEQYF
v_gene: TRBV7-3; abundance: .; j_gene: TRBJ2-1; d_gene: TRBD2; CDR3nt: TGTGCCAGCAGCTTATCACTAGCGGGGACCAATGAGCAGTTCTTC; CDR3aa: CASSLSLAGTNEQFF
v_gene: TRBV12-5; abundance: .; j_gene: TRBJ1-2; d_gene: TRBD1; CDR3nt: TGTGCTAGTGCTATCGGACAGGGGAGCTATGGCTACACCTTC; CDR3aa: CASAIGQGSYGYTF
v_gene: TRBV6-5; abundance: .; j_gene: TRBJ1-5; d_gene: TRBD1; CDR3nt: TGTGCCAGCAGGAGGGGGCTCGGTCAGCCCCAGCATTTT; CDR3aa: CASRRGLGQPQHF
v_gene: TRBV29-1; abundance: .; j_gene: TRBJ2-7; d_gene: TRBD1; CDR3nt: TGCAGCGTTGAGGGGACAGTCGGGTCCTACGAGCAGTACTTC; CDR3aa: CSVEGTVGSYEQYF
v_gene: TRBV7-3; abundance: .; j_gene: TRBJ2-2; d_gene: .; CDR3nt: TGTGCCAGCAGCGACCAGGGGTACACCGGGGAGCTGTTTTTT; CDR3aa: CASSDQGYTGELFF
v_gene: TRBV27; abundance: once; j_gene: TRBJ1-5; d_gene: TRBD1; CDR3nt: TGTGCCAGCAGTTCGCTTGACAGGGTTAAGCCCCAGCATTTT; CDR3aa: CASSSLDRVKPQHF
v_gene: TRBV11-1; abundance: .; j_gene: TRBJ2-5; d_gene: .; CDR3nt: TGTGCCAGCAGCCCCTTCTTACAAAATGTGGCAGGAGAGACCCAGTACTTC; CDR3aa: CASSPFLQNVAGETQYF
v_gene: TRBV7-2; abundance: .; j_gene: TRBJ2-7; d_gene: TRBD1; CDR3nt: TGTGCCACGCGACAGGGTAGCTCCTACGAGCAGTACTTC; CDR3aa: CATRQGSSYEQYF
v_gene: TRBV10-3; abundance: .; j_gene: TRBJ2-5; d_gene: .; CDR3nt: TGTGCCATCAGTGACCTGGAGACCCAGTACTTC; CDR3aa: CAISDLETQYF
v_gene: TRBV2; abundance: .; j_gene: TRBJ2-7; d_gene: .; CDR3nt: TGTGCCAGCGGCCCGATGAGCGGCTACGAGCAGTACTTC; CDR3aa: CASGPMSGYEQYF
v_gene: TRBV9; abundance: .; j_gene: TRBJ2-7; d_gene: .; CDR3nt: TGTGCCAGCAGCGTGAGGACTGGACACGAGCAGTACTTC; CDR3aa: CASSVRTGHEQYF
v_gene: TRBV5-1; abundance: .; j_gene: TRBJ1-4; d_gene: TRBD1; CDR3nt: TGCGCCAGCAGCTTGGACGACCCGGGACAGGGGGCGCCGGGTGAAAAACTGTTTTTT; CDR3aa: CASSLDDPGQGAPGEKLFF
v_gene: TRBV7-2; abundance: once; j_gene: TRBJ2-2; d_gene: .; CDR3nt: TGTGCCAGCAGACCGGTGAACACCGGGGAGCTGTTTTTT; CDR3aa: CASRPVNTGELFF